Each of the 13 T cell receptor beta chains below was sequenced from the same sample in a study of human T cells and chemical hapten exposure (dated by TCRdb to the early 2020s). The library came from RACE. TCRdb shows the sequencer as NextSeq 500. TCRdb cleaned the public reads at Q25 with fastp, built clones with MiXCR and kept in-frame beta chains. Here each entry gathers all rows of one CDR3 protein and keeps the most common genes and DNA. The sample has 150,000 to 200,000 distinct CDR3 sequences on record, about 30% of them singletons. The top ten hold 2% to 2.5% of the sample. The sample's time point label is to be understood as: patch test 3, about 24 weeks after DPC sensitization. According to the study, the label for this sample's treatment or condition signals: therapeutic diphenylcyclopropenone sensitization with weekly scalp DPC. The sample was whole blood, taken in connection with sensitization to the hapten diphenylcyclopropenone (DPC). Receptors originate from a young woman with alopecia areata. Some clones in this sample may be carry-over from other donors' samples.

The CDR3 region has the DNA TGTGCCAGCAGTAACGAGGTTGTTTTGACAGATACGCAGTATTTT. Its translation: CASSNEVVLTDTQYF. The V and J genes are TRBV2 and TRBJ2-3; unclear D gene. The ends were cut back, 5 bases at V and 3 bases at J, with 15 bases in the middle. The CDR3 is 15 amino acids. The germline CDR1 and CDR2 sequences are SNHLY and FYNNEI.

V is TRBV11-2 and J is TRBJ2-7; D possibly corresponds to TRBD1 (5 bases). The V end was cut by 4 bases, the J end by 2 bases, with 15 bases between. CDR1 and CDR2 from the germline V gene are SGHAT and FQNNGV. The CDR3 is 15 amino acids. The CDR3 DNA is TGTGCCAGCAGCTACGGCCGACCGACAGCCTACGAGCAGTACTTC. Encoded protein: CASSYGRPTAYEQYF.

This clonotype has a handful of counts. In DNA, the CDR3 is TGTGCCAGCACAACAGAAAATCAGCCCCAGCATTTT. Translation: CASTTENQPQHF. The rearrangement uses TRBV18 and TRBJ1-5; no clear D gene. Germline CDR1 and CDR2: KGHSH and LQKENI. The CDR3 has 12 amino acids. Deletions cut 8 bases from V and 4 bases from J, with 9 bases between.

This clonotype came up a few times. This rearrangement joins TRBV29-1 to TRBJ1-1; no clear D gene. The germline gives CDR1 SQVTM, CDR2 ANQGSEA. The CDR3 is 11 residues long. V lost 7 bases, J lost 3 bases, and 9 bases lay in between. The CDR3, as DNA: TGCAGCGCTTCGACGGACACTGAAGCTTTCTTT. Residues: CSASTDTEAFF.

This clonotype was observed a handful of times. The rearrangement uses TRBV5-1 and TRBJ1-1, with 7 bases matching TRBD1. There are 15 residues in the CDR3. V was clipped by 4 bases and J by 6 bases; unmatched bases: 12. CDR1 is SGHRS, CDR2 YFSETQ, per germline. The CDR3 nucleotides are TGCGCCAGCAGCCGTGCCGGGCAGGGGGTCGCTGAAGCTTTCTTT. It is translated as CASSRAGQGVAEAFF.

The gene calls are TRBV4-2 and TRBJ1-5, with D uncertain. This CDR3 spans 15 amino acids. V lost 0 bases, J lost 2 bases, and 8 bases lay in between. CDR1 and CDR2 (germline): LGHNA, YNFKEQ. CDR3 region: CASSQDQTGNQPQHF. The CDR3, as DNA: TGTGCCAGCAGCCAAGATCAAACGGGCAATCAGCCCCAGCATTTT.

This clonotype was seen only a few times. This rearrangement joins TRBV4-1 to TRBJ2-7; D remains unclear. The ends were cut back, 2 bases at V and 3 bases at J, with 17 bases in the middle. CDR3 length equals 16 residues. From germline, CDR1 is MGHRA and CDR2 YSYEKL. CDR3 bases: TGCGCCAGCAGCCAACTGGGGTCAAGCCAATACTACGAGCAGTACTTC. Encoded protein: CASSQLGSSQYYEQYF.

This clonotype was detected a few times. This chain joins TRBV12-3 or TRBV12-4 and TRBJ2-5; D ambiguous. This CDR3 contains 14 residues. The germline V and J ends were trimmed by 1 base and 2 bases, with 8 bases remaining between them. The CDR3 DNA reads as TGTGCCAGCAGTTTAGGGCAGAAACAAGAGACCCAGTACTTC. It specifies CASSLGQKQETQYF.

There are a few counts of this clonotype. This chain links TRBV15 with TRBJ1-2, with D hard to call. From germline, CDR1 is LNHNV and CDR2 YYDKDF (reference sequence). The ends were cut back, 3 bases at V and 3 bases at J, with 11 bases in the middle. The CDR3 spans 14 residues. For the CDR3, the DNA is TGTGCCACCAGCAGTTTGATCAGTGACTATGGCTACACCTTC. This gives the protein CATSSLISDYGYTF. The complete variable domain, with remaining parts taken from reference TRBV15 and TRBJ1-2, reads DAMVIQNPRYQVTQFGKPVTLSCSQTLNHNVMYWYQQKSSQAPKLLFHYYDKDFNNEADTPDNFQSRRPNTSFCFLDIRSPGLGDTAMYLCATSSLISDYGYTFGSGTRLTVV.

This clonotype has a handful of counts. This rearrangement joins TRBV5-1 to TRBJ2-2, with D unresolved. The V end was cut by 0 bases, the J end by 0 bases, with 6 bases between. The CDR3 covers 15 residues. Germline V lookup: CDR1 SGHRS, CDR2 YFSETQ. CDR3 DNA sequence: TGCGCCAGCAGCTTGGCTGGGTCGAACACCGGGGAGCTGTTTTTT. Translating gives CASSLAGSNTGELFF.

This clonotype was counted between two and nine times. The chain carries TRBV7-3 and TRBJ2-5; D remains ambiguous. Per the germline V gene, CDR1 is SGHTA and CDR2 is FQGTGA. There are 13 residues in the CDR3. V was trimmed by 5 bases and J by 1 base, leaving 8 bases between them. The CDR3 DNA follows: TGTGCCAGCAGCGGTATGGCCCAAGAGACCCAGTACTTC. It is translated as CASSGMAQETQYF.

This clonotype was detected ten times or more. The chain carries TRBV6-6 and TRBJ1-3, with D uncertain. This CDR3 is 12 amino acids long. Germline V gene data show CDR1 as MNHNY and CDR2 as SVGAGI (reference sequence). V lost 5 bases and J lost 7, with 9 bases in between. The CDR3 spells CASSKADNTIYF. CDR3 DNA: TGTGCCAGCAGTAAAGCAGACAACACCATATATTTT.

This clonotype has only a few counts. V gene TRBV3-1 combines with J gene TRBJ1-1; a possible D gene is TRBD1 (5 bases). This CDR3 spans 16 amino acids. Per germline, CDR1 LGHDT and CDR2 YNNKEL (reference sequence). The ends were cut back, 4 bases at V and 0 bases at J, with 15 bases in the middle. This CDR3 reads CASSPWGKSLNTEAFF. The CDR3 DNA is TGTGCCAGCAGCCCCTGGGGCAAAAGTTTGAACACTGAAGCTTTCTTT. Variable domain in full (rest from reference TRBV3-1 and TRBJ1-1): DTAVSQTPKYLVTQMGNDKSIKCEQNLGHDTMYWYKQDSKKFLKIMFSYNNKELIINETVPNRFSPKSPDKAHLNLHINSLELGDSAVYFCASSPWGKSLNTEAFFGQGTRLTVV.